This T cell receptor (beta chain) was sequenced for a study of vaccination and CD4 T cells after COVID-19. Looking at the study overall: Four females and six males made up the convalescents, two of whom were Hispanic.

Cultured CD4+ T-cell DNA underwent Oncomine TCR Beta short-read sequencing. TCRdb re-called the PCR reads through MiXCR, storing one row per CDR3 protein. The sample lists 10,000 to 12,000 distinct CDR3 sequences, around 50% occurring once. Comment on this clonotype: Its cognate antigen is unknown.

Study-wide findings and caveats: Apart from involving relatively few convalescent patients, the work omitted early post-infection timepoints.

Looked up from germline, CDR1 is DFQATT and CDR2 is SNEGSKA (reference sequence). The germline V and J ends were trimmed by 6 bases and 0 bases, with 13 bases remaining between them. This CDR3 has 14 residues. Treatment reported: roughly 11-day PBMC culture with coronavirus spike peptide pools or control peptides (ViraFEST assay). The chain couples TRBV20-1 to TRBJ2-3; perhaps TRBD2 as D (6 bases). The receptor was derived from a human donor who had recovered from COVID-19. The specimen was CD4+ T cells from blood, cultured in vitro. The CDR3 DNA sequence: TGCAGTGCGCCTAGCGCCTCTAGCACAGATACGCAGTATTTT. It encodes CSAPSASSTDTQYF.